This paragraph reports one TCR beta chain. Its antigen specificity is not known. The sample holds no much larger clone one base away, and base qualities are not on file. This specimen belongs to a study of T cell repertoires in Merkel cell carcinoma (dated by TCRdb to about 2019). About the investigation overall: Patients who had received intralesional immunotherapy or systemic immune checkpoint blockade ahead of the biopsy were left out. MCPyV-specific clonotypes were first defined by tetramer sorting, cloning and paired TCR sequencing of expanded tumor-infiltrating lymphocytes. A diagnosis of MCPyV-positive Merkel cell carcinoma and successful in vitro expansion of tumor-infiltrating lymphocytes were required for inclusion.

Biopsy-confirmed MCPyV-positive Merkel cell carcinoma was present in the study subjects, and positive serum antibodies to T-antigen were found in every subject. Genomic DNA was extracted from over five adjacent 10-micron frozen tumor sections without cell sorting or culture. Roughly 5 x 5 x 5 mm of tumor biopsy tissue was frozen in optimal cutting temperature compound. The presence of abundant Merkel cell carcinoma and infiltrating cells in the frozen biopsy was confirmed on hematoxylin and eosin scout sections. The germline ends are 9 bases apart after V is trimmed by 0 bases and J by 6 bases. CDR1 SGDLS and CDR2 YYNGEE were looked up in the germline V gene. The CDR3, cysteine through phenylalanine, is 14 amino acids long. Only the CDR3 DNA stays, 42 bases, in frame from base 1. The immunoSEQ assay was used for TRB CDR3 sequencing and data processing of tumor genomic DNA. TCRdb obtained this table from immuneACCESS and retained in-frame rearrangements with V and J assigned. These tables miss some clones; where compared with another copy, unresolved V genes account for less than half of the shortfall, and the remainder is unexplained. The sample profile shows about 15,000 clones; 76% of them were found once. Roughly a sixth of the sample is taken by the ten largest.

Overall study results and their limits: The study did not examine normal tissue biopsies.

The chain couples TRBV9 to TRBJ1-4; the D gene is unclear. The sequencing sample was made of tumor tissue. This TCR was sampled from an adult with Merkel cell carcinoma. The DNA is TGTGCCAGCAGCGTAGAAGGAGCGGATGAAAAACTGTTTTTT. Protein translation: CASSVEGADEKLFF.